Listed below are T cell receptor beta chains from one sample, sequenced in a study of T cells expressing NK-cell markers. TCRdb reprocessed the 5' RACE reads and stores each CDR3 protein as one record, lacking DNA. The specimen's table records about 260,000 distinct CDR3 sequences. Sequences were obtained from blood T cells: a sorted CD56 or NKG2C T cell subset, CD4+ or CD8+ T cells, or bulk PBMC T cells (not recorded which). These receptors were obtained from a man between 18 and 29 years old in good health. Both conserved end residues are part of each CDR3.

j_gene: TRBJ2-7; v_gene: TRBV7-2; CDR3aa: CASSPMEQMGEQYF
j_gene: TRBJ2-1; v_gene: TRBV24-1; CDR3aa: CATSDSLFGRANNEQFF
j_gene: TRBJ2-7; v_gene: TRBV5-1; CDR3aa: CASSLVTGFSYEQYF
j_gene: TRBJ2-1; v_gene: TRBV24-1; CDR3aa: CATSDRTSGRARNNEQFF
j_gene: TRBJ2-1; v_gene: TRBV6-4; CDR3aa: CASSDIGGEQFF
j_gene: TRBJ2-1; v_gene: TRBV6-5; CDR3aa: CASSYKRGRVIEQFF
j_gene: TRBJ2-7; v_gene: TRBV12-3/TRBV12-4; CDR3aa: CASSADRRYEQYF
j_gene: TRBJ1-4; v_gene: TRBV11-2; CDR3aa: CASSFPGQTEKLFF
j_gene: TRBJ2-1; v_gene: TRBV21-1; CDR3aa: CASSWTGFDEQFF
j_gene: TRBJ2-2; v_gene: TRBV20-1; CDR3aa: CSARSPGQGTLRGGELFF
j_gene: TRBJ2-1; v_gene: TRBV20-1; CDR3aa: CSARAIAGSSYNEQFF
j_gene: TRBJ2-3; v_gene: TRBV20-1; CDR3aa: CSASSSGGATQYF
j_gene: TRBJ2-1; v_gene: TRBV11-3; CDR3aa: CASSSEANYNEQFF
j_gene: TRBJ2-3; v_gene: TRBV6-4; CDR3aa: CASSPTSGGHTDTQYF
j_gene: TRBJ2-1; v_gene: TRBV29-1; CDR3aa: CSVGLGGGNNEQFF
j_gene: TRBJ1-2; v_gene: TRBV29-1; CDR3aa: CSATSGARGYTF
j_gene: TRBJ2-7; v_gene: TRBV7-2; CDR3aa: CASSLYGTTTYEQYF
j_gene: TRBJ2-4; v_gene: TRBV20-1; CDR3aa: CSAIHQQLAKNIQYF
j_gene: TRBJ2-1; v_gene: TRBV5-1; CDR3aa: CASSRAGTDYNEQFF
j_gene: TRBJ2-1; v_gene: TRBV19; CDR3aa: CASSPGTSGRSYNEQFF
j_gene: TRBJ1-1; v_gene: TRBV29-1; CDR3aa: CSVGGGPRTEAFF
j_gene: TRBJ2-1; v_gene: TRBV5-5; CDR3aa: CASSPQGTSYNEQFF
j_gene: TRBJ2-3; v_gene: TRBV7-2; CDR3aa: CASSPLAGAGTDTQYF
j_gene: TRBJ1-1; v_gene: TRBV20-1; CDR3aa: CSARDGSVRTEAFF
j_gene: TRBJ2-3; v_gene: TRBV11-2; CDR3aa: CASSFGTAGTQYF
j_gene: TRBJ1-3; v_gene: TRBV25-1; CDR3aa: CASSVTSGNTIYF
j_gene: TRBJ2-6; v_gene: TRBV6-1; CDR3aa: CASSPQTGLSGANVLTF
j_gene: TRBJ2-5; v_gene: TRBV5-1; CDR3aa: CASSFGDLEETQYF
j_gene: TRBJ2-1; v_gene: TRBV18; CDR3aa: CASSPGTSGRKVEQFF
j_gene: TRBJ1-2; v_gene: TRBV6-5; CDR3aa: CASSYFGGGYGYTF
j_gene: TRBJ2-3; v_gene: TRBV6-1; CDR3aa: CASSSGTENTDTQYF
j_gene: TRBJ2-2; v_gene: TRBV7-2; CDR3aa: CASSLLGANTGELFF
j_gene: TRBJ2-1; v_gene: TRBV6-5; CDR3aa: CASSPIGAGINEQFF
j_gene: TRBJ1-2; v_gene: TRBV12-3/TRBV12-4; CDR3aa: CASSLEGTGYTF
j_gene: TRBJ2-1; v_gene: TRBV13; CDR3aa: CASSRPTIGLSSYNEQFF
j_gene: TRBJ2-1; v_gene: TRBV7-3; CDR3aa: CASSSPSTGGEQFF
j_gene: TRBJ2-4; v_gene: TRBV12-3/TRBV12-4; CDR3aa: CASSFEGSKNIQYF